Shown below are 8 T cell receptor beta chains from a single sample sequenced in a study of response to subunit inactivated influenza vaccine. TCRdb called the RT-PCR reads again in MiXCR, with one record for every CDR3 protein. This sample has 530,000 or so distinct CDR3 sequences, with 12% found just once. The sequencing used PBMCs from blood, collected on the day of vaccination. The receptors derive from a middle-aged man who received an inactivated influenza vaccine.

This clonotype occurred many times. The V gene is TRBV7-2, the J gene TRBJ2-2; unclear D gene. The length of the CDR3 is 12 residues. V lost 1 base and J 7 bases, leaving 4 bases between the germline ends. CDR1 SGHTA and CDR2 FQGNSA come from the germline V gene. The CDR3 DNA sequence: TGTGCCAGCAGCTTAGTTGGCGGGGAGCTGTTTTTT. Its protein is CASSLVGGELFF.

V usage is TRBV4-3 and J usage is TRBJ2-1; D possibly uses TRBD1 or TRBD2 (5 bases each). The CDR3 spans 15 residues. The germline V and J ends were trimmed by 2 bases and 2 bases, with 10 bases remaining between them. The germline V gene has CDR1 LGHNA and CDR2 YSLEER. The CDR3 loop is CASSQRDGPYNEQFF. The DNA of the CDR3 is TGCGCCAGCAGCCAACGGGACGGACCCTACAATGAGCAGTTCTTC.

This chain's CDR3 is CSAALAGTDTQYF. CDR3 coding DNA: TGCAGTGCTGCCTTGGCGGGAACCGATACGCAGTATTTT. The chain employs TRBV20-1 and TRBJ2-3; D may be TRBD2 (6 bases). This CDR3 is built from 13 residues. Trimming removed 5 bases from V and 6 bases from J, with 15 bases in between. CDR1 DFQATT and CDR2 SNEGSKA come from the germline V gene (reference sequence).

This clonotype appeared a few times. The V gene is TRBV5-1, the J gene TRBJ2-5; possible D gene TRBD1, 5 bases. V dropped 5 bases and J dropped 2 bases, with 13 bases sitting between them. The CDR3 consists of 14 residues. Germline V CDR1 and CDR2: SGHRS, YFSETQ. The CDR3 sequence: CASSGHSAQETQYF. CDR3 sequence (DNA): TGCGCCAGCAGTGGACATTCAGCACAAGAGACCCAGTACTTC.

V usage is TRBV20-1 and J usage is TRBJ2-5; D not certain. The length of the CDR3 is 12 residues. The germline CDR1 and CDR2 sequences are DFQATT and SNEGSKA (reference sequence). Trimming removed 3 bases at V and 5 bases at J, with 10 bases between. CDR3 in amino acids: CSASEAMETQYF. In nucleotides, the CDR3 is TGCAGTGCTAGTGAGGCTATGGAGACCCAGTACTTC.

In this sample, this clonotype turned up a few times. The rearrangement uses TRBV12-3 or TRBV12-4 and TRBJ2-3, with 13 nucleotides matching TRBD2. CDR3 size: 16 residues. The ends lost 7 bases at V and 10 bases at J; junction bases unmatched: 14. CDR3 loop: CASTLTGTSGKNAQYF. The CDR3 region has the DNA TGTGCCAGCACCCTAACCGGGACTAGCGGGAAAAATGCGCAGTATTTT.

In regard to this clonotype: One junction end does not reproduce the germline sequence, and a read error may be involved. The chain employs TRBV6-6 and TRBJ2-7; D uncertain. CDR3 length equals 11 residues. CDR1 and CDR2 from the germline V gene are MNHNY and SVGAGI (reference sequence). CDR3 in DNA: TGTGCCAGCAGTTACGGTTCTTTAAAGTTCTTC. This gives the protein CASSYGSLKFF.

This chain uses TRBV24-1 with TRBJ2-1; D ambiguous. Germline CDR1 is KGHDR and CDR2 is SFDVKD. This CDR3 contains 15 residues. Trimming pared 5 bases from V and 5 bases from J, leaving 15 bases between. CDR3 region: CATSGATQENNEQFF. The CDR3 DNA follows: TGTGCCACCAGTGGGGCTACTCAAGAGAACAATGAGCAGTTCTTC.